The 20 T cell receptor beta chains below all came from one sample that was sequenced in a study of shared clonotypes between healthy human individuals. Data came from immunoSEQ multiplex PCR; TCRdb stores just in-frame clones and leaves some out. This sample has over a million clones; 75% to 85% occur once, and the top ten carry under 0.6%. Sequencing was done on a sample of memory CD4+ T cells from PBMCs. The subset is: CD45RA-negative fraction. These receptors were taken from a man aged 18 to 29 in good health. Some clones in this sample may be carry-over from other donors' samples.

The rearrangement joins TRBV28 to TRBJ2-3, with D perhaps assigned TRBD1 or TRBD2 (5 bases each). The CDR3 has 13 amino acids. The germline gives CDR1 MDHEN, CDR2 SYDVKM. V was trimmed by 6 bases and J by 8 bases, leaving 15 bases between them. The CDR3 loop reads CASSLGHEGTQYF. In nucleotides, the CDR3 is TGTGCCAGCAGCCTCGGACACGAGGGTACGCAGTATTTT.

The chain recombines TRBV5-4 with TRBJ2-3; D remains unclear. The CDR3 contains 15 residues. CDR1 SGHNT and CDR2 YYREEE come from the germline V gene (reference sequence). Trimming pared 1 base from V and 1 base from J, leaving 10 bases between. The CDR3 spells CASSLTRLGTDTQYF. CDR3 bases: TGTGCCAGCAGCTTGACGCGACTTGGCACAGATACGCAGTATTTT.

V and J are TRBV5-5 and TRBJ1-1; TRBD1 agrees at 7 bases. After removal of 5 bases from V and 0 bases from J, the junction contained 7 bases not matched to a gene. CDR1 SGHKS and CDR2 YYEKEE come from the germline V gene (reference sequence). The CDR3 sequence is 15 residues long. CDR3 region: CASSSGQTLNTEAFF. CDR3 bases: TGTGCCAGCAGTTCGGGACAGACTTTGAACACTGAAGCTTTCTTT. The full variable domain, in which reference TRBV5-5 and TRBJ1-1 provide the parts outside the CDR3, is DAGVTQSPTHLIKTRGQQVTLRCSPISGHKSVSWYQQVLGQGPQFIFQYYEKEERGRGNFPDRFSARQFPNYSSELNVNALLLGDSALYLCASSSGQTLNTEAFFGQGTRLTVV.

The CDR3 spells CASSLIPGQVYEQYF. DNA for the CDR3: TGTGCCAGCAGTTTAATCCCCGGGCAGGTCTACGAGCAGTACTTC. The chain recombines TRBV27 with TRBJ2-7; unclear D gene. In germline, CDR1 is MNHEY, CDR2 SMNVEV (reference sequence). The CDR3 is made up of 15 amino acids. V shed 2 bases and J shed 3 bases, with 14 bases lying between them.

The chain uses TRBV7-2 and TRBJ2-4; 11 bases fit TRBD1. The CDR3 consists of 17 residues. Per the germline V gene, CDR1 is SGHTA and CDR2 is FQGNSA. With V trimmed by 1 base and J by 1 base, 3 bases remained unmatched. CDR3 region: CASSLGGTGGAKNIQYF. The CDR3 DNA sequence: TGTGCCAGCAGCTTAGGCGGGACAGGGGGGGCCAAAAACATTCAGTACTTC.

The chain combines TRBV29-1 with TRBJ2-5, with 9 nucleotides matching TRBD2. The CDR3 contains 13 residues. From germline, CDR1 is SQVTM and CDR2 ANQGSEA. V shed 4 bases, J shed 2 bases, and the junction held 2 bases outside the gene matches. In DNA, the CDR3 is TGCAGCGTTGGACTAGCGGCACAAGAGACCCAGTACTTC. This gives the protein CSVGLAAQETQYF.

The chain employs TRBV5-1 and TRBJ2-7, with 8 bases aligning to TRBD2. The CDR3 covers 15 residues. V was clipped by 0 bases and J by 5 bases; unmatched bases: 7. Germline CDR1 is SGHRS and CDR2 is YFSETQ. This CDR3 reads CASSLGGLGTNEQYF. The CDR3 coding sequence is TGCGCCAGCAGCTTGGGGGGACTAGGGACTAACGAGCAGTACTTC.

The chain combines TRBV5-1 with TRBJ2-7, with D possibly matching TRBD1 (6 bases). The CDR3 has 13 residues. Per germline, CDR1 SGHRS and CDR2 YFSETQ. Trimming removed 3 bases at V and 3 bases at J, with 10 bases between. The CDR3 loop is CASSYPQGYEQYF. CDR3 nucleotide sequence: TGCGCCAGCAGCTATCCACAGGGCTACGAGCAGTACTTC.

This chain uses TRBV6-6 with TRBJ2-7; a possible D gene is TRBD2 (5 bases). Deletions cut 4 bases from V and 6 bases from J, with 16 bases between. CDR1 is MNHNY and CDR2 is SVGAGI in the germline V gene (reference sequence). The CDR3 is made up of 14 amino acids. CDR3 loop: CASSLREPTGEQYF. The CDR3 DNA is TGTGCCAGCAGTTTGAGGGAACCAACGGGCGAGCAGTACTTC.

The chain carries TRBV28 and TRBJ2-7; TRBD1 matches at 9 bases. Germline loops: CDR1 MDHEN, CDR2 SYDVKM. With 6 bases clipped from V and 3 bases from J, the junction kept 9 bases outside the gene matches. The CDR3 covers 15 residues. CDR3 loop: CASSYGGTGNYEQYF. CDR3 in DNA: TGTGCCAGCAGCTACGGCGGGACAGGGAACTACGAGCAGTACTTC.

About this clone itself: The sample contains more than one DNA sequence encoding this CDR3. The V call is TRBV20-1, the J call TRBJ2-7; D gene unclear. This CDR3 contains 10 residues. The ends were cut back, 3 bases at V and 3 bases at J, with 3 bases in the middle. Germline V gene data show CDR1 as DFQATT and CDR2 as SNEGSKA (reference sequence). The CDR3 nucleotides are TGCAGTGCTAGTCGCTACGAGCAGTACTTC. This encodes CSASRYEQYF.

V gene TRBV7-9 combines with J gene TRBJ1-3; TRBD1 might be the D (5 bases). CDR3 length: 16 residues. V lost 2 bases, J lost 0 bases, and 11 bases lay in between. The germline V gene encodes CDR1 SEHNR and CDR2 FQNEAQ (reference sequence). This CDR3 reads CASSLSGWISGNTIYF. In nucleotides, the CDR3 is TGTGCCAGCAGCTTATCAGGGTGGATCTCTGGAAACACCATATATTTT.

As concerns this clone: The same CDR3 can be traced to other DNA sequences in this sample. CDR3 protein: CAWTSDRNYGYTF. In DNA, the CDR3 is TGTGCCTGGACGTCCGACAGGAACTATGGCTACACCTTC. V and J are TRBV30 and TRBJ1-2; possibly TRBD1 for D (6 bases). The V end lost 4 bases, the J end lost 2 bases, and 11 bases lay between the germline ends. This CDR3 is 13 amino acids long. The germline gives CDR1 GTSNPN, CDR2 SVGIG (reference sequence).

This chain links TRBV10-3 with TRBJ2-1; D perhaps matches TRBD2 (5 bases). This CDR3 spans 13 amino acids. The germline V gene encodes CDR1 ENHRY and CDR2 SYGVKD. Trimming removed 5 bases at V and 0 bases at J, with 5 bases between. The CDR3 DNA reads TGTGCCATCAGTAGCGGCTCCTACAATGAGCAGTTCTTC. Translation: CAISSGSYNEQFF.

J is TRBJ1-5 and V is TRBV6-1; 11 bases agree with TRBD1. Germline-derived CDR1 and CDR2 are MNHNS and SASEGT. The CDR3 is 13 amino acids. Trimming at V came to 9 bases and at J to 5 bases, leaving 3 bases not matched to a gene. Written as DNA, the CDR3 is TGTGCCAGTGGGACAGGGGGATATCAGCCCCAGCATTTT. Protein: CASGTGGYQPQHF.

The V and J genes are TRBV5-4 and TRBJ1-1, with 7 bases that match TRBD1. This CDR3 comprises 13 residues. The V gene's germline CDR1 is SGHNT and CDR2 YYREEE (reference sequence). The J segment lost 5 bases and the V segment lost 3 bases, leaving 4 bases of the junction unmatched. CDR3 nucleotides: TGTGCCAGCAGCTCGCAGGGGGGGACTGAAGCTTTCTTT. Amino acid sequence: CASSSQGGTEAFF.

J is TRBJ1-5 and V is TRBV19; D is undetermined. Trimming shortened V by 7 bases and J by 5 bases, and 15 bases separated the two germline ends. This CDR3 comprises 14 residues. CDR1 and CDR2 (germline): LNHDA, SQIVND (reference sequence). The CDR3 DNA reads TGTGCCAGTACCCCCTCTGCCGGATATCAGCCCCAGCATTTT. It codes for CASTPSAGYQPQHF.

The chain employs TRBV29-1 and TRBJ1-4; D possibly corresponds to TRBD1 (5 bases). The CDR3 has 13 amino acids. Deletions cut 6 bases from V and 7 bases from J, with 15 bases between. The germline V gene encodes CDR1 SQVTM and CDR2 ANQGSEA. In DNA, the CDR3 is TGCAGCGTCGGGGGAGGGTTGGGTGAAAAACTGTTTTTT. Its protein is CSVGGGLGEKLFF.

The rearrangement joins TRBV28 to TRBJ2-7; 9 positions match TRBD1. Germline V gives CDR1 MDHEN, CDR2 SYDVKM. With V trimmed by 8 bases and J by 2 bases, 7 bases remained unmatched. The CDR3 contains 14 residues. CDR3 coding DNA: TGTGCCAGCGTTGGGACAGGGAGAGCCTACGAGCAGTACTTC. It translates to CASVGTGRAYEQYF.

This clone has more than one count but fewer than ten. This rearrangement joins TRBV19 to TRBJ1-5, with D uncertain. Germline V CDR1 and CDR2: LNHDA, SQIVND (reference sequence). The CDR3 consists of 13 residues. V was pared by 4 bases and J by 8 bases, with 12 bases between. The CDR3 nucleotides read TGTGCCAGTAGTACCGACAAGCTGAAGCCCCAGCATTTT. This codes for CASSTDKLKPQHF.